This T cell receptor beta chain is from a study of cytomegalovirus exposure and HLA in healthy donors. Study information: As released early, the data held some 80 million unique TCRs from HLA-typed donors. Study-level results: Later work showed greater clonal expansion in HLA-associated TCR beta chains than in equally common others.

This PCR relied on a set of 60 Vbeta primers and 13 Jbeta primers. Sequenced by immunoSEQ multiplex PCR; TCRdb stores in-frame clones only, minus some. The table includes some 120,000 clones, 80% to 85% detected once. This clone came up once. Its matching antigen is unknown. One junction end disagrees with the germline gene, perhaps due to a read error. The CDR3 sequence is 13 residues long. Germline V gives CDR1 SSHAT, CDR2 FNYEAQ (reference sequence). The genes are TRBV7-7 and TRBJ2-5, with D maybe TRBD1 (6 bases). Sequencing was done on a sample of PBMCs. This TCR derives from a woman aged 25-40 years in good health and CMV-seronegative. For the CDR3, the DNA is TGTGCTAGCAGCCGACAGGCCCAAGAGACCCAGTACTTC. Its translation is CASSRQAQETQYF.